The sequence of this T cell receptor (beta chain) was determined in a study of blood T cells in healthy people across ages. Sample-barcoded 5' priming and a J-beta primer mix drove a second PCR of roughly 6 to 12 cycles. From each sample, at least 3 million paired-end reads containing CDR3 were obtained. TCRdb re-derived calls from the 5' RACE reads in MiXCR, one entry per CDR3 protein. Seen here are some 1.5 million distinct CDR3 sequences, 28% observed once, and the top ten hold 7.7%. This clonotype was detected only a few times. What it recognizes is unknown. Notes on the study in general: Researchers deemed the diversity estimates from one million T cells underestimates. TCR beta diversity tracked closely with naive T cell percentage. As age increased, TCR beta diversity per million T cells fell in a roughly linear fashion.

Sequenced material: blood. The clonotype comes from a woman aged 25 to 39 in good health.

The CDR3 protein is CASSIRDYAMGVQYF. The CDR3 DNA follows: TGTGCCAGCAGCATCCGGGACTACGCGATGGGGGTGCAGTACTTC. The chain is built from TRBV5-8 and TRBJ2-7; 7 nucleotides agree with TRBD2. The CDR3 extends over 15 amino acids. The germline V gene encodes CDR1 SGHTS and CDR2 YDEGEE. The junction had 16 bases not matched to a gene; V was cut back by 4 bases and J by 9 bases.